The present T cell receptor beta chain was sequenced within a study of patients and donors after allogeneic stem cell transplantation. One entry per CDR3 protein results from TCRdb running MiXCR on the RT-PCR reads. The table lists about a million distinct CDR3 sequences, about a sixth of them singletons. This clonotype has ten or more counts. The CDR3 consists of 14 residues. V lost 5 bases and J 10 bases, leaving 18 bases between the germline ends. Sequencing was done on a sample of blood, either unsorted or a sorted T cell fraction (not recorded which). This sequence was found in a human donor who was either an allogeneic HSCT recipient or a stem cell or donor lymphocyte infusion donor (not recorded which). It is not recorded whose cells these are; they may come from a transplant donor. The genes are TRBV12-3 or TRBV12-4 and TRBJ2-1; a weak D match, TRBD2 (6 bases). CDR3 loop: CASSRTTPPREQFF. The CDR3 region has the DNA TGTGCCAGCAGTCGGACTACTCCCCCCCGCGAGCAGTTCTTC.